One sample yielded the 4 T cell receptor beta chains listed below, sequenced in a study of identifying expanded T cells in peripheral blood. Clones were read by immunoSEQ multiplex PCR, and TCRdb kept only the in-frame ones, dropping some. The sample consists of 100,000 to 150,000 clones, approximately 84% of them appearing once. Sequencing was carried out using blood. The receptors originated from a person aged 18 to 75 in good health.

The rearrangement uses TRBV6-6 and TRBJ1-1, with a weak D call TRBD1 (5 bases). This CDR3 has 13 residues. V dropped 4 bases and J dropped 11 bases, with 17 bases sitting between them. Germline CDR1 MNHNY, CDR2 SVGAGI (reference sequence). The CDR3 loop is CASSFPGPKEAFF. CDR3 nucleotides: TGTGCCAGCAGTTTTCCGGGACCTAAAGAGGCTTTCTTT.

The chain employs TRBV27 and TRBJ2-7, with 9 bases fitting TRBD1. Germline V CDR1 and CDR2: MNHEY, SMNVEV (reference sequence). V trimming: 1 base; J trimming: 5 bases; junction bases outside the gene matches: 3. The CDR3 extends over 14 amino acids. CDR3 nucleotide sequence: TGTGCCAGCAGTTTATGGGACAGGGTTGACGAGCAGTACTTC. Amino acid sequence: CASSLWDRVDEQYF.

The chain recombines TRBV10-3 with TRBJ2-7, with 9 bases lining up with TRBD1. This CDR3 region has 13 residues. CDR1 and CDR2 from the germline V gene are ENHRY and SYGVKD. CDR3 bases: TGTGCGGGTTCCGGACAGGGGACCTACGAGCAGTACTTC. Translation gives CAGSGQGTYEQYF.

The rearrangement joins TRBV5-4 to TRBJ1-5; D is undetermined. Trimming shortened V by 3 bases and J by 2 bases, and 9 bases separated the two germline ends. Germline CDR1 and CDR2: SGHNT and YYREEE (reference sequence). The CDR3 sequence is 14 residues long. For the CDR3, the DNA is TGTGCCAGCAGCTCAGACGGAGGCAATCAGCCCCAGCATTTT. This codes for CASSSDGGNQPQHF.